This T cell receptor beta chain originates from a study of cytomegalovirus exposure and HLA in healthy donors. Use of 60 Vbeta and 13 Jbeta primers characterized the PCR. Profiling relied on immunoSEQ multiplex PCR, and the TCRdb table lists in-frame clones only, not all of them. The repertoire holds approximately 110,000 clones, with about four fifths as singletons. As concerns this clone: Its antigen is unknown.

CDR3 length: 13 amino acids. Germline CDR1 SGHVS, CDR2 FNYEAQ. Trimming cost V 8 bases and J 2 bases, with 12 bases left between them. Study outcomes and limitations: HLA alleles were associated with roughly 17,000 TCR beta sequences in a later analysis at 0.05 false discovery rate.

This chain uses TRBV7-6 with TRBJ1-1, with D maybe TRBD1 (5 bases). The sample consisted of PBMCs. This TCR came from a man aged 35-49 years in good health and CMV-seronegative. The CDR3 DNA follows: TGTGCCAGCGGGGCCGATTTAAACACTGAAGCTTTCTTT. Amino acids: CASGADLNTEAFF.